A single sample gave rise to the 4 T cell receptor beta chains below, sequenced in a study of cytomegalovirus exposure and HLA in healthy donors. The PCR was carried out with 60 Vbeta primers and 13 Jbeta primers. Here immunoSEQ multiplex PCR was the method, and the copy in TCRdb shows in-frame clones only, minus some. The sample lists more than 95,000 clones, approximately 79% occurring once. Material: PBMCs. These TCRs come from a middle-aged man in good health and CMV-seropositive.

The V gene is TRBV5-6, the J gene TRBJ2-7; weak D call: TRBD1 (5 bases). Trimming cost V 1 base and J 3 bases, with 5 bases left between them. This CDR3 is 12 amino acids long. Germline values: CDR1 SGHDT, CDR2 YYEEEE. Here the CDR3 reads CASSLQGYEQYF. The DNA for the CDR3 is TGTGCCAGCAGCTTGCAGGGCTACGAGCAGTACTTC.

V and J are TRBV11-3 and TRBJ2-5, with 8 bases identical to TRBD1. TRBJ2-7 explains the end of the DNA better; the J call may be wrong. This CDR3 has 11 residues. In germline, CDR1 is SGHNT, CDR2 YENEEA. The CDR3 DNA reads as TGTGCCGCAGGGACAGGAGACGAGCAGTACTTC. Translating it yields CAAGTGDEQYF.

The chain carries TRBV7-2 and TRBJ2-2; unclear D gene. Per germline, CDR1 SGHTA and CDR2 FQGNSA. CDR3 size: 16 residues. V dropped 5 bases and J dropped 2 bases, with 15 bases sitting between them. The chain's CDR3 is CASSPQPTYNTGELFF. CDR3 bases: TGTGCCAGCAGCCCCCAGCCGACTTACAACACCGGGGAGCTGTTTTTT.

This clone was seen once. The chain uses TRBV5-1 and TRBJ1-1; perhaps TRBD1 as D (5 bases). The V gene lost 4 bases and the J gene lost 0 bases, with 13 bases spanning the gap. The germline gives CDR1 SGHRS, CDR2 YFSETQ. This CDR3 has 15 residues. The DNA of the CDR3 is TGCGCCAGCAGCGCCGGGCCGGACATGAACACTGAAGCTTTCTTT. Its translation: CASSAGPDMNTEAFF.